These T cell receptor beta chains were read from a single sample in a study of CD8 T cells in Susac syndrome. TCRdb fed the immunoSEQ multiplex PCR reads into MiXCR, producing one record per CDR3 protein. The sample has roughly 140,000 distinct CDR3 sequences, about 94% seen once. The sample consisted of CD8+ T cells from PBMCs. The source is a human donor with multiple sclerosis. The CDR3 runs from the conserved cysteine through the conserved F or W. Fields, in order: D gene, V gene, CDR3 protein. The D gene is left open where the match is weak.

D gene: NA
V gene: TRBV29-1
CDR3 protein: CSVVAGGNYGYTF

D gene: NA
V gene: TRBV29-1
CDR3 protein: CSVWKRARDLKEQFF

D gene: TRBD2
V gene: TRBV7-9
CDR3 protein: CASRSRSGGSTDTQYF

D gene: TRBD2
V gene: TRBV20-1
CDR3 protein: CSARAPGLAGHEQYF

D gene: NA
V gene: TRBV4-3
CDR3 protein: CASSHSPRAGEGVNEQFF

D gene: NA
V gene: TRBV6-5
CDR3 protein: CASSATGYNQPQHF

D gene: TRBD2
V gene: TRBV4-3
CDR3 protein: CASSQGVAGVTDTQYF

D gene: TRBD2
V gene: TRBV9
CDR3 protein: CASSVGSGGANEQFF

D gene: TRBD2
V gene: TRBV7-9
CDR3 protein: CASSLPRLAESTDTQYF

D gene: NA
V gene: TRBV5-1
CDR3 protein: CASSLGLGDEAFF

D gene: NA
V gene: TRBV9
CDR3 protein: CASSVGSSTYEQYF

D gene: NA
V gene: TRBV25-1
CDR3 protein: CASSESGTPHYEQYF

D gene: NA
V gene: TRBV30
CDR3 protein: CAWSDQSFNQPQHF

D gene: NA
V gene: TRBV11-2
CDR3 protein: CASSLARRQTDTQYF

D gene: TRBD1
V gene: TRBV29-1
CDR3 protein: CSVPGTGEDKGYGYTF

D gene: TRBD2
V gene: TRBV12-3/TRBV12-4
CDR3 protein: CASSTSPSGGETQYF

D gene: NA
V gene: TRBV20-1
CDR3 protein: CSARTYNEQFF

D gene: NA
V gene: TRBV14
CDR3 protein: CASSEISGANVLTF

D gene: NA
V gene: TRBV7-9
CDR3 protein: CATDTSSTDTQYF

D gene: NA
V gene: TRBV7-8
CDR3 protein: CASSYRDSRETQYF

D gene: NA
V gene: TRBV5-1
CDR3 protein: CASSLAVDEQFF

D gene: NA
V gene: TRBV7-9
CDR3 protein: CASSLADSGANVLTF

D gene: TRBD1
V gene: TRBV23-1
CDR3 protein: CASRPGQNQPQHF